This T cell receptor (beta chain) came from a study of T cells in tuberculosis. Across the study: CD1B tetramers identified T cells specific for mycobacterial lipid GMM. The study, taken as a whole, reports: A GMM-specific repertoire classifier reached 85% to 90% accuracy, AUROC about 0.87. Smaller alpha distances in active tuberculosis partly reflected shorter CDR3-alpha lengths. GMM-specific TCRs were nearer to active tuberculosis alpha repertoires, suggesting expansion.

To note about this clone: No antigen is known for it.

Using immunoSEQ multiplex PCR, the repertoire was profiled, and TCRdb retains in-frame clones only, with some absent. The sample consists of 20,000 to 25,000 clones, about 95% of them appearing once. The CDR3 runs to 17 residues. The germline V gene has CDR1 MNHEY and CDR2 SMNVEV (reference sequence). The V gene lost 5 bases and the J gene lost 2 bases, with 16 bases spanning the gap. This chain connects TRBV27 to TRBJ1-6; D possibly corresponds to TRBD1 (6 bases). The clonotype comes from a donor under 30 with latent tuberculosis or without tuberculosis infection. The specimen sequenced was PBMCs. The CDR3 nucleotides are TGTGCCAGCAGTGTCACACGTACAGGGACCTATAATTCACCCCTCCACTTT. Its protein is CASSVTRTGTYNSPLHF.